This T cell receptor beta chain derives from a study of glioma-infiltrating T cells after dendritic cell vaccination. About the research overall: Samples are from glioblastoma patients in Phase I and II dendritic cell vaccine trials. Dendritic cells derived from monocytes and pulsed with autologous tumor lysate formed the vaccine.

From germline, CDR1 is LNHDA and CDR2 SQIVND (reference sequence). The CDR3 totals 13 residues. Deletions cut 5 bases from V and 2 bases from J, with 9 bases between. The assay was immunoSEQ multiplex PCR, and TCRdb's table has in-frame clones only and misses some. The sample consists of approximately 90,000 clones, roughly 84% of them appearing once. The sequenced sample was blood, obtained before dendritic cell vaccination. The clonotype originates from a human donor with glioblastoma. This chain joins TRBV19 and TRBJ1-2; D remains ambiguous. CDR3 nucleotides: TGTGCCAGTAGTCCGGTCCGAAACTATGGCTACACCTTC. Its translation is CASSPVRNYGYTF.